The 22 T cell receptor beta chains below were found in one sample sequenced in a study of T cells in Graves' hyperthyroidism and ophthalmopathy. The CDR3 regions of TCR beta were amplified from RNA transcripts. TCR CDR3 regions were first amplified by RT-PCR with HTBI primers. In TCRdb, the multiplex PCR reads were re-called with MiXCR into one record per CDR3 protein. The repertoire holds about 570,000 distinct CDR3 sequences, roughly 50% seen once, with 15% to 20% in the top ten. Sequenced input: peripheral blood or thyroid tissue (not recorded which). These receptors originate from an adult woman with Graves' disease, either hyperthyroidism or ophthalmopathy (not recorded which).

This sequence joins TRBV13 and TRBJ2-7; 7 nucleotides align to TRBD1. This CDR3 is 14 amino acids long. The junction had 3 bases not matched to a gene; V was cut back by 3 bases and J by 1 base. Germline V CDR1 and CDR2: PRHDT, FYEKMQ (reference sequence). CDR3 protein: CASSFRQGSYEQYF. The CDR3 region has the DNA TGTGCCAGCAGCTTCCGACAGGGTTCCTACGAGCAGTACTTC. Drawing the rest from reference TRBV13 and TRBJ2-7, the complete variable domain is AAGVIQSPRHLIKEKRETATLKCYPIPRHDTVYWYQQGPGQDPQFLISFYEKMQSDKGSIPDRFSAQQFSDYHSELNMSSLELGDSALYFCASSFRQGSYEQYFGPGTRLTVT.

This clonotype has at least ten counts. The CDR3, as DNA: TGCAGCACACCCCGAGGGAGCACCGGGGAGCTGTTTTTT. Translating gives CSTPRGSTGELFF. The rearrangement uses TRBV20-1 and TRBJ2-2; D is perhaps TRBD2 (5 bases). This CDR3 comprises 13 residues. Germline V gene data show CDR1 as DFQATT and CDR2 as SNEGSKA (reference sequence).

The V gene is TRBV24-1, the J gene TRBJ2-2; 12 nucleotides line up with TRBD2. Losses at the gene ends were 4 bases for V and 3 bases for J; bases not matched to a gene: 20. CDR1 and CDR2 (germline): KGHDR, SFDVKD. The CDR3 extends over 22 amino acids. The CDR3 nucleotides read TGTGCCACCAGTGACCCCCGCGGAGGACTTGAAACTAGCGGGAGGTACACCGGGGAGCTGTTTTTT. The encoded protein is CATSDPRGGLETSGRYTGELFF.

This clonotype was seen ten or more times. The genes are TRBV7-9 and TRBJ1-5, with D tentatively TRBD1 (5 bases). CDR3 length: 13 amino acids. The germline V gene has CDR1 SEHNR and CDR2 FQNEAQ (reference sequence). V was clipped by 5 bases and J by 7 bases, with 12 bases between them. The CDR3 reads CASSHGWDQPQHF. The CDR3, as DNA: TGTGCCAGCAGCCATGGGTGGGACCAGCCCCAGCATTTT.

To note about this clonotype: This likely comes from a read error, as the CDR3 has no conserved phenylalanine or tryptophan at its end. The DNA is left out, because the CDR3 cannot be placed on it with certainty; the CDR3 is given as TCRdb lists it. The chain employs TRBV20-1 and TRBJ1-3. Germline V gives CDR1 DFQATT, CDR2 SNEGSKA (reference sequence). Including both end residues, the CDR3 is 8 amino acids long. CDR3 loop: CSARDRSR.

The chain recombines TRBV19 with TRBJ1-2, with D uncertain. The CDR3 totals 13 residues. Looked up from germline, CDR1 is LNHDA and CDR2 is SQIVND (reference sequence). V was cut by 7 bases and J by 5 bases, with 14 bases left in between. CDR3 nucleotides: TGTGCCAGTAACGGCAGCCCCGCTTATGGCTACACCTTC. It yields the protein CASNGSPAYGYTF.

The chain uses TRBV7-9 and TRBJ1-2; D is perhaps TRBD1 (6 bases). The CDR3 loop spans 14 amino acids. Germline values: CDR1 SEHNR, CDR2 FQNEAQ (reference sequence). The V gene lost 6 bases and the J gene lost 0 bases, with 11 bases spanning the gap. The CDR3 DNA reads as TGTGCCAGCAGACAACAGGGTTCTAACTATGGCTACACCTTC. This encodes CASRQQGSNYGYTF.

The CDR3 DNA reads as TGTGCCAGCGCCCCCTCGGGGATTATGGCTGAAGCTTTCTTT. Protein product: CASAPSGIMAEAFF. The J gene is TRBJ1-1, the V gene TRBV7-9, with unresolved D. Germline assignment: CDR1 SEHNR and CDR2 FQNEAQ (reference sequence). V shed 8 bases and J shed 6 bases, with 19 bases lying between them. The CDR3 runs 14 residues.

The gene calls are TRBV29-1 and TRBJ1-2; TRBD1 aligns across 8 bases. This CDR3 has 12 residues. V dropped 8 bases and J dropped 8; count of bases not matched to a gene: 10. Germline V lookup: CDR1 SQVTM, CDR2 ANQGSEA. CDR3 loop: CSLDPGGLGYTF. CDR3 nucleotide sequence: TGCAGCTTGGATCCAGGGGGCTTAGGCTACACCTTC.

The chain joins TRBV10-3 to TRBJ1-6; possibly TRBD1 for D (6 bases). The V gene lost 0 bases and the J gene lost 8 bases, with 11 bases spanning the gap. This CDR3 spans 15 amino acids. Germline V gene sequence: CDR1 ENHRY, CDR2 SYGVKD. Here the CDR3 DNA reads TGTGCCATCAGTGAGTCGGGCAGGGGAGATTCACCCCTCCACTTT. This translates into CAISESGRGDSPLHF.

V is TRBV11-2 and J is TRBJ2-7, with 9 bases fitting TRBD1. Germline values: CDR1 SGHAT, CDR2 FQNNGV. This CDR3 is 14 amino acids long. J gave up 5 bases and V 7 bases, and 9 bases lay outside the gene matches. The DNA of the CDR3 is TGTGCCAGCACTCCGGGACAGGGACGAAACGAGCAGTACTTC. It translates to CASTPGQGRNEQYF.

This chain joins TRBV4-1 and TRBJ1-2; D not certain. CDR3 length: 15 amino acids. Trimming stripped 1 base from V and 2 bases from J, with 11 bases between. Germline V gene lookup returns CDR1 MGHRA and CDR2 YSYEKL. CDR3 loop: CASSQGLGRNYGYTF. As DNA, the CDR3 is TGCGCCAGCAGCCAAGGTCTTGGCAGAAACTATGGCTACACCTTC.

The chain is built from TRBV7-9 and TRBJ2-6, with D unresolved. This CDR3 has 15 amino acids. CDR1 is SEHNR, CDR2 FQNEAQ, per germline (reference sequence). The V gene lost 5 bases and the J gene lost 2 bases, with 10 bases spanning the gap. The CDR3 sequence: CASSLGQAGANVLTF. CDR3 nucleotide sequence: TGTGCCAGCAGCCTCGGGCAGGCTGGGGCCAACGTCCTGACTTTC.

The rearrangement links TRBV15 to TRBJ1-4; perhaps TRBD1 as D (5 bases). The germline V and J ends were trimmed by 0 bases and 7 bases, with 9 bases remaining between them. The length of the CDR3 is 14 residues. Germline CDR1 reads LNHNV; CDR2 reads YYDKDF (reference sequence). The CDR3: CATSRDGASEKLFF. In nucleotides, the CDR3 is TGTGCCACCAGCAGAGATGGGGCTTCTGAAAAACTGTTTTTT.

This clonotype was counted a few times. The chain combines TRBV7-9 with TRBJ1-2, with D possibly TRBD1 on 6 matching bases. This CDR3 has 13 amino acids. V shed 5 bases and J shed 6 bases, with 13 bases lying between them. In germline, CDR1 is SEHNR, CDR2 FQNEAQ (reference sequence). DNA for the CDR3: TGTGCCAGCAGCGGGGGCCCAGGGAATGGCTACACCTTC. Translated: CASSGGPGNGYTF.

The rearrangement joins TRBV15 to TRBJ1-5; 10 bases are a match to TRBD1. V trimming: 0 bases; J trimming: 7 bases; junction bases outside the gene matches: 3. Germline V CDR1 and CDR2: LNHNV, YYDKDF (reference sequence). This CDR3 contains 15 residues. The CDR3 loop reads CATSREGQGRQPQHF. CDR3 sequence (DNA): TGTGCCACCAGCAGAGAGGGACAGGGGAGACAGCCCCAGCATTTT.

The CDR3 loop is CASSSRILEYEQYF. CDR3 DNA sequence: TGTGCCAGCAGTTCAAGGATCCTCGAGTACGAGCAGTACTTC. The rearrangement joins TRBV15 to TRBJ2-7; D is ambiguous. Germline values: CDR1 LNHNV, CDR2 YYDKDF (reference sequence). The germline V and J ends were trimmed by 10 bases and 4 bases, with 20 bases remaining between them. This CDR3 has 14 amino acids.

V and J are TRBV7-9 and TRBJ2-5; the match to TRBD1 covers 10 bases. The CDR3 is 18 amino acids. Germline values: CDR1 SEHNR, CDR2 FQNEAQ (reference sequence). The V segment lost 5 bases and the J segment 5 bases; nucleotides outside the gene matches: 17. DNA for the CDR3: TGTGCCAGCAGCCCCACCGGACAGGGGGGTCTTCCTACGGAGACCCAGTACTTC. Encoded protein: CASSPTGQGGLPTETQYF.

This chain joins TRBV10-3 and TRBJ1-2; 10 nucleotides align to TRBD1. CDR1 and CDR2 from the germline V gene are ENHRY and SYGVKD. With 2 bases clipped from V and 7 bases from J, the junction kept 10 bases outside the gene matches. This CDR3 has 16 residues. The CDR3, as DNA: TGTGCCATCAGTGAGCCAAGACAGGGGGCTGTCGGTGGCTACACCTTC. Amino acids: CAISEPRQGAVGGYTF.

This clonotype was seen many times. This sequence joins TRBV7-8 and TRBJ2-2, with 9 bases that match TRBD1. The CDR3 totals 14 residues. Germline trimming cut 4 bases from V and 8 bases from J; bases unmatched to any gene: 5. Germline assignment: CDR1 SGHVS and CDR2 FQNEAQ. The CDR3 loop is CASSSDRGWGELFF. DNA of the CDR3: TGTGCCAGCAGCTCCGACAGGGGGTGGGGGGAGCTGTTTTTT.

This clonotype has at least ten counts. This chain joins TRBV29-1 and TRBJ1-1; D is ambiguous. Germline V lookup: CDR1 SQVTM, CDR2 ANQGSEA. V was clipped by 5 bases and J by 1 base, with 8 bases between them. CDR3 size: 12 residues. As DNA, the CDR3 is TGCAGCGTTCATAGACAGAACACTGAAGCTTTCTTT. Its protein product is CSVHRQNTEAFF.

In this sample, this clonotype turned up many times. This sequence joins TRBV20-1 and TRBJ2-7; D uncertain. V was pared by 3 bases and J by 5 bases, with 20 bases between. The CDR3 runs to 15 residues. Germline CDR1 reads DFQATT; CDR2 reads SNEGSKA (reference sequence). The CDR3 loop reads CSARNLTHRLDEQYF. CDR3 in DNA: TGCAGTGCTAGGAATTTGACCCATCGACTCGACGAGCAGTACTTC.